Described below is a single TCR beta chain sequence and its context. This clonotype showed up just a few times. This receptor's antigen is unknown. No base qualities exist here, and no much larger clone lies one base off it. This specimen belongs to a study of T-cell reconstitution after alpha-beta-depleted transplantation in children (dated by TCRdb to 2016 to 2018). At the level of the whole study: The study quantitatively tracked T-cell immune reconstitution after TCRalphabeta/CD19-depleted allogeneic hematopoietic cell transplantation in children using TCR repertoire profiling. Summary of the overall study and its limitations: Over subsequent months, a decline in hyperexpanded clone frequencies was noted, and after one year, T-cell counts and TCRbeta diversity were mostly ascribed to newly produced T cells. In some patients, the high TCRbeta diversity seen at day 60 was put down to recipient T cells and intrathymic progenitors that had survived conditioning. The apparently early recovery of alphabetaT-cell counts about two months after transplant reportedly depended on only several hundred rapidly expanded clones that came from non-depleted graft cells.

V gives up 6 bases and J gives up 7 bases, and the segment between their germline ends measures 18 bases. The CDR3 measures 15 amino acids from cysteine to phenylalanine. The read is trimmed to its CDR3 DNA, 45 bases read in frame from base 1. From a lookup of the germline V gene, CDR1 and CDR2 are MDHEN and SYDVKM. Library prep was done by PCR. Sequencing was carried out with an Illumina HiSeq 2500. TCR libraries were prepared with molecular barcoding, using unique molecular identifiers to normalize TCRbeta repertoire quantification. TCRdb's own reprocessing of the public reads used fastp at Q25 and MiXCR and kept productive beta chains. Entries are consolidated by CDR3 protein sequence, retaining the most common genes and DNA. Within this sample are about 300,000 distinct CDR3 sequences, with over 9.5% of them counted one time only. In total, the top ten clones hold around 7.6% of the sample. In light of the paper, this sample's treatment or condition label describes: allogeneic hematopoietic cell transplantation with graft depleted of TCRalphabeta T cells and CD19 B cells. The transplant recipients were children given TCRalphabeta/CD19-depleted allogeneic hematopoietic cell grafts.

The receptor chain draws on TRBV28 and TRBJ1-4; a tentative D match to TRBD1 spans 5 bases. The TCR comes from a boy younger than two with acute myeloid leukemia, due to receive a stem cell transplant. Sequenced here: PBMCs, sampled before TCRalphabeta/CD19-depleted stem cell transplant. The bases are TGTGCCAGCAGCCCTCTAGGGGAAGGAGGTGAAAAACTGTTTTTT. Its protein is CASSPLGEGGEKLFF.